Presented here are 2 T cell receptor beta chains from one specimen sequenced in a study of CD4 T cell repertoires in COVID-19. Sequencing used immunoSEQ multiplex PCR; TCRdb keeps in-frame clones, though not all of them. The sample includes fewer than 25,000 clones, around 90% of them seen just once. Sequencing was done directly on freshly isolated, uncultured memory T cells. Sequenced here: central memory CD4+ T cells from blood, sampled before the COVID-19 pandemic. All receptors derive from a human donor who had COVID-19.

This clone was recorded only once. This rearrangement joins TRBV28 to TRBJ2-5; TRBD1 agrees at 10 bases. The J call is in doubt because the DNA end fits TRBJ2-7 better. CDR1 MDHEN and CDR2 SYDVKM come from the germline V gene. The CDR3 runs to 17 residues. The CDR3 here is CASSPAGQGVSSYEQYF. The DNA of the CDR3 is TGTGCCAGCAGCCCGGCAGGACAGGGGGTCAGCTCCTACGAGCAGTACTTC.

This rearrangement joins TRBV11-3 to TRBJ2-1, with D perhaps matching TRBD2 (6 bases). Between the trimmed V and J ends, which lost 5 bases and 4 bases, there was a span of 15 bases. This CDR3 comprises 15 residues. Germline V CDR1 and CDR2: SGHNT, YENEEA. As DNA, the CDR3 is TGTGCCAGCAGCCAGCTAGGCGGGATTTACAATGAGCAGTTCTTC. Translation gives CASSQLGGIYNEQFF.